The 12 T cell receptor beta chains presented below share a single source sample, sequenced in a study of untreated major depressive disorder. Repertoires were generated with immunoSEQ multiplex PCR, while TCRdb's copy carries only in-frame clones and drops some. The table records approximately 20,000 clones, more than 75% of them present only once. The sequenced sample was CD4+ T cells from PBMCs. These receptors were taken from a woman in her 30s in good health.

The chain joins TRBV5-6 to TRBJ2-1, with D possibly matching TRBD1 (6 bases). V gave up 6 bases and J gave up 5 bases, with 12 bases separating them. Germline V gene data show CDR1 as SGHDT and CDR2 as YYEEEE. The CDR3 runs to 13 residues. The DNA of the CDR3 is TGTGCCAGCAACAGGGACGCGAACAATGAGCAGTTCTTC. Translated, it gives CASNRDANNEQFF.

The rearrangement uses TRBV9 and TRBJ2-2; 8 nucleotides align to TRBD2. J was trimmed by 6 bases and V by 2 bases; bases with no gene match: 6. The CDR3 runs 15 residues. The V gene's germline CDR1 is SGDLS and CDR2 YYNGEE. The DNA of the CDR3 is TGTGCCAGCAGCGTCGGCGGGAGGTCAGCCGGGGAGCTGTTTTTT. This sequence encodes CASSVGGRSAGELFF.

The chain carries TRBV11-2 and TRBJ2-1, with 10 bases identical to TRBD2. The CDR3 is 17 amino acids. Trimming at V came to 4 bases and at J to 0 bases, leaving 6 bases not matched to a gene. Germline-derived CDR1 and CDR2 are SGHAT and FQNNGV. This chain's CDR3 is CASSSILAGNSYNEQFF. CDR3 DNA: TGTGCCAGCAGCTCGATACTAGCGGGAAACTCCTACAATGAGCAGTTCTTC.

V gene TRBV5-1 combines with J gene TRBJ1-3, with TRBD1 as a possible D gene (5 bases). This CDR3 contains 15 residues. The germline V and J ends were trimmed by 0 bases and 2 bases, with 9 bases remaining between them. The germline gives CDR1 SGHRS, CDR2 YFSETQ. DNA of the CDR3: TGCGCCAGCAGCTTGGACGGGGCTACTGGAAACACCATATATTTT. Its translation is CASSLDGATGNTIYF.

Only one count was recorded for this clone. V and J are TRBV29-1 and TRBJ1-2, with D possibly TRBD1 on 5 matching bases. Per the germline V gene, CDR1 is SQVTM and CDR2 is ANQGSEA. CDR3 size: 13 residues. The V end was cut by 7 bases, the J end by 4 bases, with 16 bases between. The DNA of the CDR3 is TGCAGCGCAATTCAGGCGGGGGGCTATGGCTACACCTTC. This encodes CSAIQAGGYGYTF.

The V call is TRBV5-1, the J call TRBJ2-3, with 9 bases fitting TRBD2. Per germline, CDR1 SGHRS and CDR2 YFSETQ. The V and J ends lost 4 bases and 3 bases, in that order; junction bases with no gene match: 9. The CDR3 length is 16 residues. The chain's CDR3 is CASSPRGSGRTDTQYF. DNA of the CDR3: TGCGCCAGCAGCCCCAGGGGTAGCGGGAGAACAGATACGCAGTATTTT.

This chain joins TRBV27 and TRBJ1-5; possibly TRBD1 for D (5 bases). V shed 2 bases and J shed 7 bases, with 9 bases lying between them. CDR1 is MNHEY and CDR2 is SMNVEV in the germline V gene (reference sequence). The CDR3 contains 13 residues. CDR3 sequence reads: CASSLGARQPQHF. DNA of the CDR3: TGTGCCAGCAGTTTAGGGGCAAGGCAGCCCCAGCATTTT.

The chain employs TRBV1 and TRBJ2-3; TRBD2, the table's D call, lacks a check against the DNA. TRBV1 counts as a pseudogene. The CDR3 extends over 17 amino acids. The CDR3 reads CTSSQDPTGKGTDTQYF. CDR3 nucleotides: TGCACCAGCAGCCAAGATCCTACGGGTAAGGGCACAGATACGCAGTATTTT.

The chain couples TRBV7-2 to TRBJ2-2; 10 nucleotides align to TRBD1. The germline V gene has CDR1 SGHTA and CDR2 FQGNSA. The CDR3 is 17 residues long. Trimming at V came to 5 bases and at J to 0 bases, leaving 6 bases not matched to a gene. The CDR3 DNA follows: TGTGCCAGCAGCAACGACAGGGGGCCTTCGAACACCGGGGAGCTGTTTTTT. This sequence encodes CASSNDRGPSNTGELFF.

The V call is TRBV2, the J call TRBJ1-2; no firm D call. The CDR3 loop spans 12 amino acids. Trimming took off 3 bases at V and 1 base at J, with 3 bases between the two ends. CDR1 is SNHLY and CDR2 is FYNNEI in the germline V gene. Here the CDR3 reads CASSESNYGYTF. Here the CDR3 DNA reads TGTGCCAGCAGTGAGAGTAACTATGGCTACACCTTC.

V usage is TRBV1 and J usage is TRBJ2-2; TRBD2 is taken as the D call from the table, unchecked against the DNA. TRBV1 is noted as a pseudogene. The CDR3 is 21 amino acids. The CDR3 bases are TGCACCAGCAGCCAAGTGAGCTCGGGACTAGCGGGAGACCCCAACACCGGGGAGCTGTTTTTT. Protein product: CTSSQVSSGLAGDPNTGELFF.

The chain employs TRBV5-8 and TRBJ2-7; D is unclear. In germline, CDR1 is SGHTS, CDR2 YDEGEE. This CDR3 spans 11 amino acids. The ends were cut back, 0 bases at V and 3 bases at J, with 1 base in the middle. Here the CDR3 DNA reads TGTGCCAGCAGCTTGGACTACGAGCAGTACTTC. Protein product: CASSLDYEQYF.